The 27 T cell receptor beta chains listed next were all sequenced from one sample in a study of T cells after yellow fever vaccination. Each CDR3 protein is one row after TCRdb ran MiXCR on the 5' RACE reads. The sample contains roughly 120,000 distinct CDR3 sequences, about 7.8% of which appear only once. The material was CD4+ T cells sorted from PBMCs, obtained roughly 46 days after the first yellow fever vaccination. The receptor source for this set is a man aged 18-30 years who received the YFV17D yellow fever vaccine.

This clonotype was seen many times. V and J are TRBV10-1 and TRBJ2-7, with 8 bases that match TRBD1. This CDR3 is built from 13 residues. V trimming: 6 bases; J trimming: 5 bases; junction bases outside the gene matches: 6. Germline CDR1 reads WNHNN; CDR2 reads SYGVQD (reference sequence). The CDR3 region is CASSRGQDDEQYF. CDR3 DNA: TGCGCCAGCAGCCGGGGACAGGATGACGAGCAGTACTTC.

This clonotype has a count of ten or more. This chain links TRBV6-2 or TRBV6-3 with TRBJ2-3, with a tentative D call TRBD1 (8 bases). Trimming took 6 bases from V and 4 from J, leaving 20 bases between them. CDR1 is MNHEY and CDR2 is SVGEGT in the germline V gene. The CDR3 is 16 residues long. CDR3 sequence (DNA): TGTGCCAGCAGGCCTACAGGGGGGGGATCGGCAGATACGCAGTATTTT. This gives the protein CASRPTGGGSADTQYF.

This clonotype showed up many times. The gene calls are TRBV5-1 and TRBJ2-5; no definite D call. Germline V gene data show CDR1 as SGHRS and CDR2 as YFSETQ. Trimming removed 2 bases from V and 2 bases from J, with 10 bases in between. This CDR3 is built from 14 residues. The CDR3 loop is CASSLFGAQETQYF. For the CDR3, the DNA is TGCGCCAGCAGCTTATTCGGAGCTCAAGAGACCCAGTACTTC.

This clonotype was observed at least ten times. The chain's CDR3 is CASSHVSGPFYNEQFF. The CDR3 coding sequence is TGCGCCAGCAGCCACGTTAGCGGGCCCTTCTACAATGAGCAGTTCTTC. The genes are TRBV4-3 and TRBJ2-1; TRBD2 agrees at 7 bases. The CDR3 is made up of 16 amino acids. Germline-derived CDR1 and CDR2 are LGHNA and YSLEER. J gave up 3 bases and V 3 bases, and 8 bases lay outside the gene matches.

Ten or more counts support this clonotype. The CDR3 DNA follows: TGTGCCAGCAGTCCCGGGGTACAGCAGTACGTC. This translates into CASSPGVQQYV. This sequence joins TRBV6-6 and TRBJ2-7, with D perhaps TRBD2 (5 bases). The CDR3 covers 11 residues. Per germline, CDR1 MNHNY and CDR2 SVGAGI (reference sequence). The germline V and J ends were trimmed by 5 bases and 8 bases, with 10 bases remaining between them.

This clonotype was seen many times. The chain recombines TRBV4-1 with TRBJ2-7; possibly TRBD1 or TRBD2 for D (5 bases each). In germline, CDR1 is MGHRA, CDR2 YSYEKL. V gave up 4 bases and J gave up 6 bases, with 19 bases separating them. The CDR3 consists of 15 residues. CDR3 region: CASSRDRAAGGEQYF. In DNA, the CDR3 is TGCGCCAGCAGCCGCGACAGAGCGGCTGGTGGCGAGCAGTACTTC.

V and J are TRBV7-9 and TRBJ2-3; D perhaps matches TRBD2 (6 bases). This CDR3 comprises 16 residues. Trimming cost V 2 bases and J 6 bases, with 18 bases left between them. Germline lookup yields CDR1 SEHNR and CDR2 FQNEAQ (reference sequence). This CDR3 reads CASSLYSFVGTDTQYF. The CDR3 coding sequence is TGTGCCAGCAGCTTATATTCGTTTGTGGGGACTGATACGCAGTATTTT. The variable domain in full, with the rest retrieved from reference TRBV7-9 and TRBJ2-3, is DTGVSQNPRHKITKRGQNVTFRCDPISEHNRLYWYRQTLGQGPEFLTYFQNEAQLEKSRLLSDRFSAERPKGSFSTLEIQRTEQGDSAMYLCASSLYSFVGTDTQYFGPGTRLTVL.

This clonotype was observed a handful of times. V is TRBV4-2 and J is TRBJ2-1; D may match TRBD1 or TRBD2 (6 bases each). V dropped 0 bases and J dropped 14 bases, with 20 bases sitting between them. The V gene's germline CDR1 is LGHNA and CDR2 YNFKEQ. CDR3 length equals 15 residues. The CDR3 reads CASSQEGGHTGAEFF. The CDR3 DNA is TGTGCCAGCAGCCAAGAAGGGGGGCACACGGGTGCAGAGTTCTTC.

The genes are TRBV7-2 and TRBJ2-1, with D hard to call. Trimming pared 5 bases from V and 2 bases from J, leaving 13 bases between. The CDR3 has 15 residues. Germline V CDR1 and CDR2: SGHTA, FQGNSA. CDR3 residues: CASSPPQPAYNEQFF. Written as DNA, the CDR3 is TGTGCCAGCAGCCCCCCGCAGCCAGCCTACAATGAGCAGTTCTTC.

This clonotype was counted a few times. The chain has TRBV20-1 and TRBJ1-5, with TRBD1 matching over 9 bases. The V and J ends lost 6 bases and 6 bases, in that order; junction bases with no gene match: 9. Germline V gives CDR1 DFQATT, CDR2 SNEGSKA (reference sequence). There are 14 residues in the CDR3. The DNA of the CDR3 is TGCAGTGCCAATGACAGGGGGTTTTCTCAGCCCCAGCATTTT. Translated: CSANDRGFSQPQHF.

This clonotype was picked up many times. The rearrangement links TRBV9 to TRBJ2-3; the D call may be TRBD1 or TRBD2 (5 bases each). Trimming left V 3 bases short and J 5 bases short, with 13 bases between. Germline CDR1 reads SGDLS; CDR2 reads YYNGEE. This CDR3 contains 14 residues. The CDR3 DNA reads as TGTGCCAGCAGCGCCCGGGACCCGAAAGATACGCAGTATTTT. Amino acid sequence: CASSARDPKDTQYF.

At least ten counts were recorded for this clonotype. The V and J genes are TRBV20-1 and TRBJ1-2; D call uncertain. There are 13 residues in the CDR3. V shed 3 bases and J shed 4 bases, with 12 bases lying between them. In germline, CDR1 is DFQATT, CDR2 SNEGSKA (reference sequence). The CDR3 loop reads CSASAEMFYGYTF. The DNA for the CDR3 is TGCAGTGCTAGTGCGGAAATGTTCTATGGCTACACCTTC.

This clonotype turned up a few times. The CDR3, as DNA: TGTGCCAGCTCACCACATAGGGATCAGCCCCAGCATTTT. Its protein is CASSPHRDQPQHF. The V and J genes are TRBV18 and TRBJ1-5; D is uncertain. Trimming took off 1 base at V and 5 bases at J, with 6 bases between the two ends. There are 13 residues in the CDR3. Looked up from germline, CDR1 is KGHSH and CDR2 is LQKENI.

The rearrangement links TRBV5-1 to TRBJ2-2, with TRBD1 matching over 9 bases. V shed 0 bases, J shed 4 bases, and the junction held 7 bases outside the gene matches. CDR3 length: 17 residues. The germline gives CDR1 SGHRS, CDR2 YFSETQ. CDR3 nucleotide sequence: TGCGCCAGCAGCTTGGGAACAGGGGGCGCGGGCACCGGGGAGCTGTTTTTT. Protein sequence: CASSLGTGGAGTGELFF.

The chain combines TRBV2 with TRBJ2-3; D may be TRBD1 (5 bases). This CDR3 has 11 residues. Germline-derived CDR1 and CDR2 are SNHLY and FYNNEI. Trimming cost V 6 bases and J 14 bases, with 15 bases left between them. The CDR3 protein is CASRVTGEVYF. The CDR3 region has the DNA TGTGCCAGCAGGGTTACAGGAGAGGTGTATTTT.

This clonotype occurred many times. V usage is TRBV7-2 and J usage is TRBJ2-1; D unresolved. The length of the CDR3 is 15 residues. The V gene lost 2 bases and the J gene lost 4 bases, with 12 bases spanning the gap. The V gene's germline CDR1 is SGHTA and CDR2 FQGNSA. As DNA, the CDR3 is TGTGCCAGCAGCTTAAACTCCTTAGTTTACAATGAGCAGTTCTTC. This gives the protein CASSLNSLVYNEQFF.

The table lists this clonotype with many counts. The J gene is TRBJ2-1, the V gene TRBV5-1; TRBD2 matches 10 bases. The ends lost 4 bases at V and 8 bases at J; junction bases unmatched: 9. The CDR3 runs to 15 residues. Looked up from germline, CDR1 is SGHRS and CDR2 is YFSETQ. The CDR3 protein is CASSVTSGLMDEQFF. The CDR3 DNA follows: TGCGCCAGCAGCGTGACTAGCGGGCTGATGGATGAGCAGTTCTTC.

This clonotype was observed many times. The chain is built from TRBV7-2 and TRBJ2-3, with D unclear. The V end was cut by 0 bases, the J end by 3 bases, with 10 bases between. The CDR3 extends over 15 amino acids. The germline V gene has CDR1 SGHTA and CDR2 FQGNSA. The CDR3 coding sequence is TGTGCCAGCAGCTTAGCCCTACTACGGACAGATACGCAGTATTTT. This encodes CASSLALLRTDTQYF. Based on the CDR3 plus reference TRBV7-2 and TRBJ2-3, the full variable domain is GAGVSQSPSNKVTEKGKDVELRCDPISGHTALYWYRQSLGQGLEFLIYFQGNSAPDKSGLPSDRFSAERTGGSVSTLTIQRTQQEDSAVYLCASSLALLRTDTQYFGPGTRLTVL.

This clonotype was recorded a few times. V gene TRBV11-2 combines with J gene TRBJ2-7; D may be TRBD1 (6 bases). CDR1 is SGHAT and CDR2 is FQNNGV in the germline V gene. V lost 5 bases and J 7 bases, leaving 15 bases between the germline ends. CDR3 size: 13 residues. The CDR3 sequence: CASSPVGDREQYF. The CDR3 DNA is TGTGCCAGCAGCCCCGTTGGAGACAGGGAGCAGTACTTC.

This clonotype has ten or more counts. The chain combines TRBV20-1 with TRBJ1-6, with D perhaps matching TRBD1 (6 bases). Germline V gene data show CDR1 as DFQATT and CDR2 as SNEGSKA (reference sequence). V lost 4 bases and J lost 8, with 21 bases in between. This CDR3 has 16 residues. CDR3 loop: CSATLPRTGRDSPLHF. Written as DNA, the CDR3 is TGCAGTGCTACCCTCCCCCGTACAGGGAGGGATTCACCCCTCCACTTT.

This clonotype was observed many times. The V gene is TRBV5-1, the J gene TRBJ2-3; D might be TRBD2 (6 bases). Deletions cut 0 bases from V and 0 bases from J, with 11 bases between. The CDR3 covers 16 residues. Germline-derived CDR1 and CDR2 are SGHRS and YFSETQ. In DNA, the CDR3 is TGCGCCAGCAGCTTGGCGGCGGGGCCTAGCACAGATACGCAGTATTTT. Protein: CASSLAAGPSTDTQYF.

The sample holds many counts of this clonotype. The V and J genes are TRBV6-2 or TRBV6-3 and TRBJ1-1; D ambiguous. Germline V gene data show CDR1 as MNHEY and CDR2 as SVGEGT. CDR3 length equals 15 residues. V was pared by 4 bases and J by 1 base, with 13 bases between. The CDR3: CASSFNGLGNTEAFF. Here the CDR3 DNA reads TGTGCCAGCAGTTTCAATGGTTTAGGGAACACTGAAGCTTTCTTT.

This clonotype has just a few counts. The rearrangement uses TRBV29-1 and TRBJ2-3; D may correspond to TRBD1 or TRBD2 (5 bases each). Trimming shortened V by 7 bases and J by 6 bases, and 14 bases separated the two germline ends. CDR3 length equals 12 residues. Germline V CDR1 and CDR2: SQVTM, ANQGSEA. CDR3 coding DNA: TGCAGCGCGGGGACCCAGGCGGATACGCAGTATTTT. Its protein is CSAGTQADTQYF.

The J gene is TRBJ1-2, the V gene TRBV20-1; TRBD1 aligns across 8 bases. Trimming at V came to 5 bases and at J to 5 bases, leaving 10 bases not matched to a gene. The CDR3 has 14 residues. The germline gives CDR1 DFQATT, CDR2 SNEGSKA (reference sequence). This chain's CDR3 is CSALGAGGNYGYTF. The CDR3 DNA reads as TGCAGTGCTCTCGGAGCAGGGGGCAATTATGGCTACACCTTC.

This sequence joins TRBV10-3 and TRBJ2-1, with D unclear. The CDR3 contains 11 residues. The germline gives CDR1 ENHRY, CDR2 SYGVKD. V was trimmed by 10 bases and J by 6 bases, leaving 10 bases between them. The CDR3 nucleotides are TGTGCCACTTCCCCGGGCAATGAGCAGTTCTTC. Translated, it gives CATSPGNEQFF.

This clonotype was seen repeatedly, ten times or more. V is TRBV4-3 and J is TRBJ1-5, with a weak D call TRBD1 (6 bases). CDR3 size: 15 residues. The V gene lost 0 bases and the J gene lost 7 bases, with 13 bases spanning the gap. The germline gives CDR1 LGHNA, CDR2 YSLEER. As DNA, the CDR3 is TGCGCCAGCAGCCAAGATAGTCAGGGGAACCAGCCCCAGCATTTT. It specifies CASSQDSQGNQPQHF.

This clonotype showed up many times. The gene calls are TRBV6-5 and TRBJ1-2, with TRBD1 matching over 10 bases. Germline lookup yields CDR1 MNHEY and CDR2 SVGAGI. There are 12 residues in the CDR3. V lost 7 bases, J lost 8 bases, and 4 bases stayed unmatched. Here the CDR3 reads CASTPTGGGYTF. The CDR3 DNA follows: TGTGCCAGCACCCCGACAGGGGGCGGCTACACCTTC.